This T cell receptor (beta chain) was sequenced for a study of T cell responses to AZD1222 COVID-19 vaccine. Pooled together were second doses at about 4 or about 12 weeks. This table comes from immunoSEQ multiplex PCR, and its TCRdb copy is limited to in-frame clones, with some not included. The sample includes about 100,000 clones, 92% of them seen just once. Points on this clone: The antigen remains undetermined.

After removal of 3 bases from V and 0 bases from J, the junction contained 5 bases not matched to a gene. This CDR3 is 16 amino acids long. CDR1 SNHLY and CDR2 FYNNEI come from the germline V gene. Overall study findings and caveats: Possibly, clonal diversity was underestimated; donors were largely white British and included more females. Every sample of the repertoires postdated the peak T cell response. Seropositive status at baseline applied to only five or six AZD1222 recipients.

The starting material was peripheral blood, obtained 28 days after the second AZD1222 dose. The receptor was derived from an adult who received the AZD1222 COVID-19 vaccine. The chain joins TRBV2 to TRBJ1-5; 7 nucleotides match TRBD1. CDR3 sequence (DNA): TGTGCCAGCAGTGACCGGGACAGAGGTAGCAATCAGCCCCAGCATTTT. Protein: CASSDRDRGSNQPQHF.